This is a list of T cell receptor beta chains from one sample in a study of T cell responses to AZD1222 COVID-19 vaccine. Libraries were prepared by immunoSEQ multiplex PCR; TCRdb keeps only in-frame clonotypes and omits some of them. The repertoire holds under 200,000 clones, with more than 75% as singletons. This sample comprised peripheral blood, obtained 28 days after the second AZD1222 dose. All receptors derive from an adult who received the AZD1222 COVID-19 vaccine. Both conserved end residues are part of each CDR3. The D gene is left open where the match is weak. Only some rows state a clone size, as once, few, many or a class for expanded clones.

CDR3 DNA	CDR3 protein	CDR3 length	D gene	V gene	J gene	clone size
TGCGCCAGCAGCCCCCAGCGGGACGAGCAGTACTTC	CASSPQRDEQYF	12	NA	TRBV4-3	TRBJ2-7	NA
TGTGCCACCAGTGCGACCCCGGCCCAAGAGACCCAGTACTTC	CATSATPAQETQYF	14	NA	TRBV24-1	TRBJ2-5	NA
TGCGCCAGCAGCCAAGGGGGCAACTCCTACGAGCAGTACTTC	CASSQGGNSYEQYF	14	NA	TRBV4-1	TRBJ2-7	NA
TGTGCCAGCAGCCAGAAGGACCTATCCGGGGAGCTGTTTTTT	CASSQKDLSGELFF	14	NA	TRBV7-9	TRBJ2-2	NA
TGTGCCAGCAGCTCGGACGCCAATGAGCAGTTCTTC	CASSSDANEQFF	12	NA	TRBV7-2	TRBJ2-1	NA
TGTGCCAGCAGTGATCCAGGGCGGACCGGGGAGCTGTTTTTT	CASSDPGRTGELFF	14	NA	TRBV2	TRBJ2-2	NA
TGTGCCAGCAGTAGCACAAGGATCAATCAGCCCCAGCATTTT	CASSSTRINQPQHF	14	NA	TRBV6-2/TRBV6-3	TRBJ1-5	NA
TGTGCCAGTAGTATAGGGGCGGGCTACGAGCAGTACTTC	CASSIGAGYEQYF	13	NA	TRBV19	TRBJ2-7	NA
TGCGCCAGCAGCCAACTAGCGGGAGTAGGCTACGAGCAGTACTTC	CASSQLAGVGYEQYF	15	TRBD2	TRBV4-3	TRBJ2-7	few
TGTGCCAGCACCAAGACAGGGGGCTTTGAAAAACTGTTTTTT	CASTKTGGFEKLFF	14	TRBD1	TRBV2	TRBJ1-4	NA
TGTGCCACCGGAGACTGGGGAAATGGCTACACCTTC	CATGDWGNGYTF	12	NA	TRBV27	TRBJ1-2	NA
TGTGCCAGCAGCTTGGAAGCGACGGTAATCTCTGGGGCCAACGTCCTGACTTTC	CASSLEATVISGANVLTF	18	NA	TRBV5-6	TRBJ2-6	NA
TGTGCCAGCCGGCCGGGGGAACTAGCGGGAAAAACAGATACGCAGTATTTT	CASRPGELAGKTDTQYF	17	TRBD2	TRBV3-1/TRBV3-2	TRBJ2-3	NA
TGTGCCAGCAGCCCCGGGACAGTTAACACCGGGGAGCTGTTTTTT	CASSPGTVNTGELFF	15	TRBD1	TRBV9	TRBJ2-2	NA
TGCGCCAGCAGCTCTAGCGGGGATGGAAAGACCCAGTACTTC	CASSSSGDGKTQYF	14	TRBD2	TRBV5-1	TRBJ2-5	once
TGTGCCAGCAGTTTTTCCAGGTCAACTAATGAAAAACTGTTTTTT	CASSFSRSTNEKLFF	15	NA	TRBV27	TRBJ1-4	NA
TGTGCCAGCAGTCCTCGGGGGAGGGGTCGGGGCACTGAAGCTTTCTTT	CASSPRGRGRGTEAFF	16	NA	TRBV28	TRBJ1-1	NA
TGTGCCAGCAGTATCCGCCGGGACAGCATCAGCAATCAGCCCCAGCATTTT	CASSIRRDSISNQPQHF	17	TRBD1	TRBV27	TRBJ1-5	few
TGTGCCAGCATTCTAGGGGGGTCCCACGAGCAGTACTTC	CASILGGSHEQYF	13	NA	TRBV28	TRBJ2-7	NA
TGTGCCAGCCAGGGAGTTAACACAGATACGCAGTATTTT	CASQGVNTDTQYF	13	NA	TRBV12-3/TRBV12-4	TRBJ2-3	NA
TGTGCCACACGACTAGCGGTCCAGCCAGATACGCAGTATTTT	CATRLAVQPDTQYF	14	TRBD2	TRBV10-3	TRBJ2-3	NA
TGTGCCAGCAGCCAAATAGCGGGAGGCACAGATACGCAGTATTTT	CASSQIAGGTDTQYF	15	TRBD2	TRBV7-2	TRBJ2-3	NA
TGTGCCAGCAGTGAACTAGCGGGGAACTACGAGCAGTACTTC	CASSELAGNYEQYF	14	TRBD2	TRBV6-1	TRBJ2-7	NA
TGTGCCAGCAGTTACTCGGCGGCCTTTGGCGACGAGCAGTACTTC	CASSYSAAFGDEQYF	15	NA	TRBV6-2/TRBV6-3	TRBJ2-7	NA
TGTGCCAGCAGTTACGAGGCGACCTACGAGCAGTACTTC	CASSYEATYEQYF	13	NA	TRBV6-5	TRBJ2-7	NA
TGTGCCAGCAGTTACTCCGGGCGGGGCCGCTTCTCCTACGAGCAGTACTTC	CASSYSGRGRFSYEQYF	17	NA	TRBV6-2/TRBV6-3	TRBJ2-7	NA
TGTGCCAGCAGTTTATCAGTGACCTCCTACAATGAGCAGTTCTTC	CASSLSVTSYNEQFF	15	NA	TRBV27	TRBJ2-1	NA
TGTGCCAGCAGCTGGGCAGGTAGCGGTGCGGGTGAAGCTTTCTTT	CASSWAGSGAGEAFF	15	NA	TRBV5-6	TRBJ1-1	NA
TGTGCCAGCAGCGTGAGGGGCTGGACTGAAGCTTTCTTT	CASSVRGWTEAFF	13	NA	TRBV7-3	TRBJ1-1	NA
TGTGCCAGCAGCAGACGGGGGACTAGCGGGAGCTCCTACAATGAGCAGTTCTTC	CASSRRGTSGSSYNEQFF	18	TRBD2	TRBV7-2	TRBJ2-1	NA
TGTGCCAGCAGCCAAGCCGCAGGGACCGGGGAGCTGTTTTTT	CASSQAAGTGELFF	14	NA	TRBV14	TRBJ2-2	NA
TGTGCCAGCAGTTTAACTCAGGGGAGTTCGGCTCAGCCCCAGCATTTT	CASSLTQGSSAQPQHF	16	NA	TRBV28	TRBJ1-5	NA
TGTGCTAGCAGCTCGGACAATGAGCAGTTCTTC	CASSSDNEQFF	11	NA	TRBV7-7	TRBJ2-1	NA
TGCGCCAGCAGGTCTATGGTGGGAGGGGTGAGAGAGACCCAGTACTTC	CASRSMVGGVRETQYF	16	TRBD2	TRBV5-1	TRBJ2-5	NA
TGTGCCAGCAGCCAACGCTGGTACGAGCAGTACTTC	CASSQRWYEQYF	12	NA	TRBV5-6	TRBJ2-7	NA
TGTGCCAGCAGCTCTACAGGGGTTCGGGAAGCTTTCTTT	CASSSTGVREAFF	13	TRBD1	TRBV5-4	TRBJ1-1	NA
TGTGCCAGCAGTGATACGCCGGGACAGAGGACGAGGAATGAGCAGTTCTTC	CASSDTPGQRTRNEQFF	17	TRBD1	TRBV27	TRBJ2-1	NA
TGTGCCAGTAGTTTCCGATCCAGCGGGTACGAGCAGTACTTC	CASSFRSSGYEQYF	14	NA	TRBV19	TRBJ2-7	once
TGTGCCAGCAGCTGGCTCCGGCGGAACCACGAGCAGTACTTC	CASSWLRRNHEQYF	14	NA	TRBV13	TRBJ2-7	NA
TGTGCCAGCAGCTTAGGACTAGCGGGGAGGGGCACAGATACGCAGTATTTT	CASSLGLAGRGTDTQYF	17	TRBD2	TRBV7-9	TRBJ2-3	NA
TGTGCCAGTAGTATGGTCAAAGATACGCAGTATTTT	CASSMVKDTQYF	12	NA	TRBV19	TRBJ2-3	NA
TGTGCCAGCAGCAAAAGTTCGAGCTCTGGGGCCAACGTCCTGACTTTC	CASSKSSSSGANVLTF	16	NA	TRBV7-2	TRBJ2-6	NA
TGTGCCAGCAGTCACAGGGGGATCTCCTACGAGCAGTACTTC	CASSHRGISYEQYF	14	TRBD1	TRBV28	TRBJ2-7	once
TGTGCCAGCAGCTTGTATTCGGGACAGTCGAATCGGGGTTACGAGCAGTACTTC	CASSLYSGQSNRGYEQYF	18	TRBD1	TRBV5-6	TRBJ2-7	NA
TGTGCCAGTAGTATTTCGGGGCAGGCGATTCACAATGAGCAGTTCTTC	CASSISGQAIHNEQFF	16	NA	TRBV19	TRBJ2-1	NA
TGTGCCAGCAGCCAAGGTACAGGGGAGACAGATACGCAGTATTTT	CASSQGTGETDTQYF	15	TRBD1	TRBV3-1/TRBV3-2	TRBJ2-3	NA
TGCAGCGTTGGTGACAGTCCCTTACCTACTGAAGCTTTCTTT	CSVGDSPLPTEAFF	14	NA	TRBV29-1	TRBJ1-1	NA